This T cell receptor (beta chain) was recorded in a study of vaccination effects on CD4 cells after COVID-19. The wider study: Every participant took two doses of the BNT162b2 or mRNA-1273 vaccine.

Notes on the study in general: Late in the post-vaccination period, infection-induced and vaccine-induced clones underwent marked clonal contraction.

Trimming removed 4 bases from V and 2 bases from J; junction bases left unmatched: 6. Germline CDR1 and CDR2: LGHDT and YNNKEL (reference sequence). This CDR3 is built from 16 residues. This clone was observed a handful of times. Antigen specificity is unknown. Method: immunoSEQ multiplex PCR; TCRdb's copy keeps in-frame clones and lacks some. Of fewer than 40,000 clones in the sample, roughly 63% were seen once. Antigen-specific CD4+ T cells were first expanded with viral peptide pools by the ViraFEST assay and only then sequenced. It was after approximately 11 days of culture that CD4+ T cells were isolated. A density of approximately 2 million PBMC per well was used; these cells were cultured with roughly 10 IU/ml IL-2 and about 9.5 ug/ml peptides.

This TCR was recovered from a human donor who received a COVID-19 vaccine. The rearrangement links TRBV3-1 (or the pseudogene TRBV3-2) to TRBJ1-1; 11 bases line up with TRBD1. This specimen was CD4+ T cells from PBMCs cultured with HCoV-229E spike peptides, taken before COVID-19 vaccination. The CDR3 is CASSPWTGGANTEAFF. The CDR3 nucleotides are TGTGCCAGCAGCCCGTGGACAGGGGGCGCAAACACTGAAGCTTTCTTT.